A selection of T cell receptor beta chains follows, all from one sample in a study of cytomegalovirus exposure and HLA in healthy donors. The table came from immunoSEQ multiplex PCR; TCRdb's copy has only in-frame clones and leaves some out. The sample lists approximately 270,000 clones; approximately 86% were seen once. The sequencing input was PBMCs. The origin of the receptors is a woman under 30 in good health and CMV-seronegative. Both conserved end residues are part of each CDR3. The D gene is left open where the match is weak.

CDR3 length: 15; D gene: .; V gene: TRBV5-1; CDR3 protein: CASSLGQVIQETQYF
CDR3 length: 14; D gene: TRBD1; V gene: TRBV9; CDR3 protein: CASAKGTGGPEQYF
CDR3 length: 15; D gene: .; V gene: TRBV4-1; CDR3 protein: CASSQAGPGANVLTF
CDR3 length: 15; D gene: TRBD2; V gene: TRBV6-1; CDR3 protein: CASSDRLAAYNEQFF
CDR3 length: 11; D gene: .; V gene: TRBV5-1; CDR3 protein: CASRDNYEQYF
CDR3 length: 14; D gene: TRBD2; V gene: TRBV6-6; CDR3 protein: CASRGTSRADTQYF
CDR3 length: 14; D gene: TRBD1; V gene: TRBV6-5; CDR3 protein: CASSYSTGVYGYTF
CDR3 length: 16; D gene: TRBD1; V gene: TRBV5-4; CDR3 protein: CASSLGRDRGSYEQYF
CDR3 length: 16; D gene: .; V gene: TRBV5-4; CDR3 protein: CASSPRDFQLGETQYF
CDR3 length: 15; D gene: TRBD1; V gene: TRBV2; CDR3 protein: CASSLRDRATGELFF
CDR3 length: 15; D gene: .; V gene: TRBV27; CDR3 protein: CASSFFGQGTDTQYF
CDR3 length: 15; D gene: .; V gene: TRBV7-9; CDR3 protein: CASSLGQGSYNEQFF
CDR3 length: 15; D gene: TRBD1; V gene: TRBV14; CDR3 protein: CASSRGTGVNEKLFF
CDR3 length: 14; D gene: TRBD1; V gene: TRBV4-1; CDR3 protein: CASSQTGEEEKLFF
CDR3 length: 16; D gene: TRBD1; V gene: TRBV18; CDR3 protein: CASSPEVGGPNSPLHF
CDR3 length: 16; D gene: .; V gene: TRBV5-4; CDR3 protein: CASSFERAEAGGELFF
CDR3 length: 13; D gene: .; V gene: TRBV7-3; CDR3 protein: CASSLNSRTEAFF
CDR3 length: 16; D gene: .; V gene: TRBV19; CDR3 protein: CASSIDSGEGVYEQYF
CDR3 length: 16; D gene: .; V gene: TRBV10-2; CDR3 protein: CASSESHRAANYGYTF